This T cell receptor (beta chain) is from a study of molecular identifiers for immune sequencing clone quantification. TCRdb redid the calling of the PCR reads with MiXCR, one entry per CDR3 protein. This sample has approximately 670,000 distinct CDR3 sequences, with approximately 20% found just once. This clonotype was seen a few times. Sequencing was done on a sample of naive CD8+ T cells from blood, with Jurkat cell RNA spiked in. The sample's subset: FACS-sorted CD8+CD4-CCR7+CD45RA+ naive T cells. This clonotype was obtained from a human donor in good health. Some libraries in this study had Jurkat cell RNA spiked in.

The CDR3 spells CASSFTPPGQGRLAKNIQYF. The CDR3 DNA is TGTGCCAGCAGTTTTACCCCCCCGGGACAGGGCCGGCTAGCCAAAAACATTCAGTACTTC. The chain couples TRBV27 to TRBJ2-4; 9 positions match TRBD1. J was trimmed by 0 bases and V by 3 bases; bases with no gene match: 15. CDR1 and CDR2 from the germline V gene are MNHEY and SMNVEV (reference sequence). CDR3 length: 20 amino acids.